The 17 T cell receptor beta chains listed next were all sequenced from one sample in a study of CD8+ T cells in alopecia areata. cDNA prepared by RNA extraction and subsequent reverse transcription served as the template for sequencing. Clones were sequenced by immunoSEQ multiplex PCR, and TCRdb holds only the in-frame ones, with some missing. The repertoire holds approximately 280,000 clones, roughly 64% seen once, with less than 2% in the top ten. Treatment defined: oral pan-JAK inhibitor, 5-10 mg twice daily. This specimen was CD4+ T cells sorted from blood, taken at week 24, from a patient treated with tofacitinib. Receptors originate from a human donor with alopecia areata.

This chain links TRBV27 with TRBJ1-6; tentative D call: TRBD1 (6 bases). V lost 8 bases, J lost 5 bases, and 13 bases lay in between. This CDR3 is built from 14 residues. Germline-derived CDR1 and CDR2 are MNHEY and SMNVEV (reference sequence). The CDR3 DNA is TGTGCCAGCGCCGGAGGGGGAAATAATTCACCCCTCCACTTT. Protein product: CASAGGGNNSPLHF.

The rearrangement links TRBV30 to TRBJ2-4; D is uncertain. This CDR3 spans 14 amino acids. Germline V lookup: CDR1 GTSNPN, CDR2 SVGIG (reference sequence). Trimming took off 0 bases at V and 1 base at J, with 7 bases between the two ends. The CDR3 spells CAWSVLGAKNIQYF. Here the CDR3 DNA reads TGTGCCTGGAGTGTTTTAGGGGCCAAAAACATTCAGTACTTC.

In its sample, this clone was seen a few times. The genes are TRBV14 and TRBJ2-1; TRBD1 is a possible D gene (5 bases). Deletions cut 4 bases from V and 5 bases from J, with 15 bases between. This CDR3 spans 15 amino acids. CDR1 is SGHDN, CDR2 FVKESK, per germline. CDR3 nucleotides: TGTGCCAGCAGCCCCAGGGCCTTCCTACACAATGAGCAGTTCTTC. Translated: CASSPRAFLHNEQFF.

The chain uses TRBV5-4 and TRBJ2-7; no clear D gene. Trimming left V 5 bases short and J 2 bases short, with 11 bases between. CDR1 and CDR2 from the germline V gene are SGHNT and YYREEE (reference sequence). There are 13 residues in the CDR3. CDR3 in DNA: TGTGCCAGCAGTTTAAACCCGACCTACGAGCAGTACTTC. The encoded protein is CASSLNPTYEQYF.

The gene calls are TRBV30 and TRBJ1-1, with no clear D. V was trimmed by 0 bases and J by 7 bases, leaving 12 bases between them. CDR1 GTSNPN and CDR2 SVGIG come from the germline V gene (reference sequence). CDR3 size: 13 residues. CDR3 coding DNA: TGTGCCTGGAGTGTATCGGCAACGGGTGAAGCTTTCTTT. Its translation: CAWSVSATGEAFF.

This chain connects TRBV2 to TRBJ1-6; no firm D call. V was pared by 6 bases and J by 10 bases, with 10 bases between. This CDR3 spans 12 amino acids. Per germline, CDR1 SNHLY and CDR2 FYNNEI. CDR3 residues: CASRGLESPLHF. The CDR3 DNA is TGTGCCAGCAGGGGGTTAGAGTCACCCCTCCACTTT.

The chain couples TRBV7-9 to TRBJ1-1; 7 bases are shared with TRBD1. Germline V gene lookup returns CDR1 SEHNR and CDR2 FQNEAQ (reference sequence). V lost 6 bases to trimming and J lost 1 base; unmatched junction nucleotides: 5. The CDR3 consists of 14 residues. Here the CDR3 DNA reads TGTGCCAGCAGGGCCGGGACAGCGAACACTGAAGCTTTCTTT. Its translation is CASRAGTANTEAFF.

This clone was picked up one time. J is TRBJ1-5 and V is TRBV6-5; TRBD1 might be the D (5 bases). The V gene lost 8 bases and the J gene lost 2 bases, with 13 bases spanning the gap. The germline CDR1 and CDR2 sequences are MNHEY and SVGAGI. The CDR3 extends over 14 amino acids. The CDR3 DNA sequence: TGTGCCAGCGCAGAGGGGAGGGGCAATCAGCCCCAGCATTTT. Amino acids: CASAEGRGNQPQHF.

This clone was picked up a small number of times. This chain links TRBV6-5 with TRBJ1-2; D gene unclear. The CDR3 loop spans 13 amino acids. Germline V gene lookup returns CDR1 MNHEY and CDR2 SVGAGI. V was clipped by 8 bases and J by 6 bases, with 16 bases between them. The CDR3 DNA reads TGTGCCAGCCTATCCCTGACTCGGCATGGCTACACCTTC. Its protein is CASLSLTRHGYTF.

In this sample, this clone turned up a few times. V gene TRBV7-2 combines with J gene TRBJ2-6; D tentatively fits TRBD1 or TRBD2 (5 bases each). Germline assignment: CDR1 SGHTA and CDR2 FQGNSA. This CDR3 is built from 15 residues. With 4 bases removed from V and 0 bases from J, the gap between germline ends came to 7 bases. The DNA of the CDR3 is TGTGCCAGCAGCTCGGGGACCTCTGGGGCCAACGTCCTGACTTTC. Its protein product is CASSSGTSGANVLTF. The entire variable domain, with the rest obtained from reference TRBV7-2 and TRBJ2-6, is as follows: GAGVSQSPSNKVTEKGKDVELRCDPISGHTALYWYRQSLGQGLEFLIYFQGNSAPDKSGLPSDRFSAERTGGSVSTLTIQRTQQEDSAVYLCASSSGTSGANVLTFGAGSRLTVL.

The genes are TRBV6-6 and TRBJ1-1; a weak D match, TRBD1 (6 bases). Trimming cost V 2 bases and J 5 bases, with 12 bases left between them. The CDR3 consists of 14 residues. Per the germline V gene, CDR1 is MNHNY and CDR2 is SVGAGI (reference sequence). The CDR3 nucleotides read TGTGCCAGCAGTTACCAACAGGGTGAAACTGAAGCTTTCTTT. Its translation: CASSYQQGETEAFF.

This chain connects TRBV7-2 to TRBJ1-2, with 7 nucleotides matching TRBD1. This CDR3 spans 13 amino acids. V lost 4 bases, J lost 1 base, and 0 bases stayed unmatched. Looked up from germline, CDR1 is SGHTA and CDR2 is FQGNSA. CDR3 protein: CASSWDSNYGYTF. For the CDR3, the DNA is TGTGCCAGCAGCTGGGACAGTAACTATGGCTACACCTTC.

This clone appeared many times. The CDR3 DNA reads as TGTGCCAGCAGCCCGAGGACTAGCGGGCCCTACGAGCAGTACTTC. This encodes CASSPRTSGPYEQYF. The chain combines TRBV7-2 with TRBJ2-7; 11 bases align to TRBD2. CDR1 is SGHTA, CDR2 FQGNSA, per germline. The CDR3 is 15 amino acids. After removal of 5 bases from V and 2 bases from J, the junction contained 5 bases not matched to a gene.

This sequence joins TRBV30 and TRBJ2-7, with 11 bases lining up with TRBD2. The V gene end was trimmed by 4 bases and the J gene end by 3 bases; junction bases not matched to a gene: 11. There are 16 residues in the CDR3. Germline CDR1 reads GTSNPN; CDR2 reads SVGIG (reference sequence). The CDR3 loop reads CAWIRVRGTSGYEQYF. As DNA, the CDR3 is TGTGCCTGGATAAGGGTCCGGGGGACTAGCGGCTACGAGCAGTACTTC. Based on the CDR3 plus reference TRBV30 and TRBJ2-7, the full variable domain is SQTIHQWPATLVQPVGSPLSLECTVEGTSNPNLYWYRQAAGRGLQLLFYSVGIGQISSEVPQNLSASRPQDRQFILSSKKLLLSDSGFYLCAWIRVRGTSGYEQYFGPGTRLTVT.

The chain recombines TRBV7-2 with TRBJ1-1, with TRBD1 matching over 8 bases. Trimming at V came to 6 bases and at J to 6 bases, leaving 3 bases not matched to a gene. In germline, CDR1 is SGHTA, CDR2 FQGNSA. CDR3 size: 12 residues. For the CDR3, the DNA is TGTGCCAGCAGGAGACAGGGGCCTGAAGCTTTCTTT. Amino acid sequence: CASRRQGPEAFF.

J is TRBJ1-1 and V is TRBV29-1, with D possibly being TRBD1 (6 bases). The germline V and J ends were trimmed by 8 bases and 1 base, with 17 bases remaining between them. The CDR3 spans 14 residues. The germline gives CDR1 SQVTM, CDR2 ANQGSEA. DNA of the CDR3: TGCAGCACTACGGGACACAGGAAGAACACTGAAGCTTTCTTT. Residues: CSTTGHRKNTEAFF.

V gene TRBV29-1 combines with J gene TRBJ1-1; perhaps TRBD1 as D (5 bases). The V gene's germline CDR1 is SQVTM and CDR2 ANQGSEA. The V end was cut by 1 base, the J end by 2 bases, with 14 bases between. The CDR3 has 15 residues. The CDR3 DNA follows: TGCAGCGTTGAAGGCCGGGACTTCTCAAACACTGAAGCTTTCTTT. Its protein is CSVEGRDFSNTEAFF.